This paragraph covers one T cell receptor beta chain sequence. The data originate from a study of blood T cell repertoires in COVID-19. Assay: immunoSEQ multiplex PCR; the TCRdb copy retains only in-frame clones and omits some. The table records roughly 250,000 clones, roughly four fifths of them present only once. The sequencing input was peripheral blood. This TCR derives from a woman between 70 and 85 years old with acute or convalescent COVID-19.

CDR3 sequence reads: CASSSSGGGNQPQHF. The CDR3 nucleotides are TGTGCCAGCAGTTCTTCTGGAGGGGGCAATCAGCCCCAGCATTTT. V gene TRBV6-5 combines with J gene TRBJ1-5; TRBD1 might be the D (5 bases). Germline V lookup: CDR1 MNHEY, CDR2 SVGAGI. The CDR3 loop spans 15 amino acids. V was clipped by 4 bases and J by 2 bases, with 12 bases between them.